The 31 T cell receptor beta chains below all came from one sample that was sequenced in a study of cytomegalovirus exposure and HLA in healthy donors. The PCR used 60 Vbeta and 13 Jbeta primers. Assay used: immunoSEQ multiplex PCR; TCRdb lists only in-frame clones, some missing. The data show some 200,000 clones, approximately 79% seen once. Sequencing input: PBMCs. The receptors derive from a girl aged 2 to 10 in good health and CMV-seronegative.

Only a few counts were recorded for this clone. This CDR3 reads CASSSDSYEQYF. In DNA, the CDR3 is TGTGCCAGCAGTTCGGACAGCTACGAGCAGTACTTC. V usage is TRBV27 and J usage is TRBJ2-7; maybe TRBD1 (6 bases). CDR1 and CDR2 (germline): MNHEY, SMNVEV (reference sequence). Trimming shortened V by 4 bases and J by 3 bases, and 7 bases separated the two germline ends. This CDR3 region has 12 residues.

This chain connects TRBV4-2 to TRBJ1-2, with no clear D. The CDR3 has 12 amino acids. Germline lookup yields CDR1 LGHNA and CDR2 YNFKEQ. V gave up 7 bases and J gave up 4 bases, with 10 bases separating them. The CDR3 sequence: CASNGRGYGYTF. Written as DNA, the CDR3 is TGTGCCAGCAACGGACGGGGCTATGGCTACACCTTC.

CDR3 sequence reads: CASRQQPQGNNEKLFF. For the CDR3, the DNA is TGCGCCAGCAGGCAGCAACCACAGGGAAATAATGAAAAACTGTTTTTT. The V gene is TRBV5-1, the J gene TRBJ1-4, with a possible D match to TRBD1 (6 bases). V was clipped by 5 bases and J by 4 bases, with 18 bases between them. The CDR3 runs 16 residues. Germline values: CDR1 SGHRS, CDR2 YFSETQ.

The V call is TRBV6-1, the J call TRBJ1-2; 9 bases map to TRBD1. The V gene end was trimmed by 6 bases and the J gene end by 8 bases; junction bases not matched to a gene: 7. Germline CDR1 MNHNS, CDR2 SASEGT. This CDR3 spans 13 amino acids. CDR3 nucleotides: TGTGCCAGCAGCCTACAGGGGGCGCGGGGCTACACCTTC. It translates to CASSLQGARGYTF.

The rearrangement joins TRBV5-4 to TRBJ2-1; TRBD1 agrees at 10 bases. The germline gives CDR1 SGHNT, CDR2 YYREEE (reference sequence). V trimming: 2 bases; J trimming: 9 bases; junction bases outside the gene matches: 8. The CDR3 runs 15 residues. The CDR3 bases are TGTGCCAGCAGCTTTCCGGGACAGGGGACGGGTGAGCAGTTCTTC. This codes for CASSFPGQGTGEQFF.

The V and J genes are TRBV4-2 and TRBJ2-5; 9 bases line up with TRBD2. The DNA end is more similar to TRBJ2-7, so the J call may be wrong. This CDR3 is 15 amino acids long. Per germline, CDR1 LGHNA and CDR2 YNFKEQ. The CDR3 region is CASSSRGGGPYEQYF. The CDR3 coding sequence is TGTGCCAGCAGCTCCCGCGGGGGGGGGCCTTACGAGCAGTACTTC.

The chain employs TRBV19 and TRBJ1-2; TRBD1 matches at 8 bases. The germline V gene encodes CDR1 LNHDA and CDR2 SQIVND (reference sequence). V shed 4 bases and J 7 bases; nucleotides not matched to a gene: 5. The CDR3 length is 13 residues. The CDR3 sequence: CASSNQGASGYTF. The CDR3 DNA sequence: TGTGCCAGTAGTAATCAGGGGGCAAGTGGCTACACCTTC.

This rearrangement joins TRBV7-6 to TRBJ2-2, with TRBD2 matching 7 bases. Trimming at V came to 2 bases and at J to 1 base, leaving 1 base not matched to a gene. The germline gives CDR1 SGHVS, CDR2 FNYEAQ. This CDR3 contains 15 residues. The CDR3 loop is CASSLIAGNTGELFF. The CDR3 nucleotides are TGTGCCAGCAGCTTAATAGCGGGGAACACCGGGGAGCTGTTTTTT. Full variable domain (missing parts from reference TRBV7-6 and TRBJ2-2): GAGVSQSPRYKVTKRGQDVALRCDPISGHVSLYWYRQALGQGPEFLTYFNYEAQQDKSGLPNDRFSAERPEGSISTLTIQRTEQRDSAMYRCASSLIAGNTGELFFGEGSRLTVL.

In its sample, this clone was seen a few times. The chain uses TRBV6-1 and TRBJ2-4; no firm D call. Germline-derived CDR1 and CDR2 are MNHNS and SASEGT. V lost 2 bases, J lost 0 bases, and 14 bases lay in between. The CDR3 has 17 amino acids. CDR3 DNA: TGTGCCAGCAGTGAATTTCGGTCGCAACTAGCCAAAAACATTCAGTACTTC. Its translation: CASSEFRSQLAKNIQYF.

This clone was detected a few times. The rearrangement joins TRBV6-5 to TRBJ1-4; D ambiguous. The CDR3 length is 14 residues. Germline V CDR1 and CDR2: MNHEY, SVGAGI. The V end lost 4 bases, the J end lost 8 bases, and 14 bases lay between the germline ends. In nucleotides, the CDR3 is TGTGCCAGCAGTTCTCTTTTCTCGGGGGAAAAACTGTTTTTT. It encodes CASSSLFSGEKLFF.

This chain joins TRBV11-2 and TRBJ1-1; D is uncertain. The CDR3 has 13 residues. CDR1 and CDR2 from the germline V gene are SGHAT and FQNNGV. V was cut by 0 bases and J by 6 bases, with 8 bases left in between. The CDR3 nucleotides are TGTGCCAGCAGCTTAGATTTAATCGCTGAAGCTTTCTTT. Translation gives CASSLDLIAEAFF.

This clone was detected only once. This CDR3 reads CASSYSGVDGYTF. CDR3 in DNA: TGTGCCAGCAGTTACTCAGGGGTGGATGGCTACACCTTC. This chain joins TRBV6-5 and TRBJ1-2; D is perhaps TRBD1 (5 bases). The CDR3 is 13 residues long. In germline, CDR1 is MNHEY, CDR2 SVGAGI. With 0 bases removed from V and 6 bases from J, the gap between germline ends came to 8 bases.

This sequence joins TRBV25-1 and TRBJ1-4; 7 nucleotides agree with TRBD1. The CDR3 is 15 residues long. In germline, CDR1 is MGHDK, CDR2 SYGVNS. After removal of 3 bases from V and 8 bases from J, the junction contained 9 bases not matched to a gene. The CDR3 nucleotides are TGTGCCAGCAGTGATCCGTCAGGGGGGCGAGAAAAACTGTTTTTT. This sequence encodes CASSDPSGGREKLFF.

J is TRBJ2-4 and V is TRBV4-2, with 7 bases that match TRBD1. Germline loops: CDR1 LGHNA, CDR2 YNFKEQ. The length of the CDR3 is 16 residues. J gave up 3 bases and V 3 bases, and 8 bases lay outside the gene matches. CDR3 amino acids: CASSHPDRDSKNIQYF. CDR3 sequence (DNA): TGTGCCAGCAGCCACCCCGACAGGGATAGCAAAAACATTCAGTACTTC.

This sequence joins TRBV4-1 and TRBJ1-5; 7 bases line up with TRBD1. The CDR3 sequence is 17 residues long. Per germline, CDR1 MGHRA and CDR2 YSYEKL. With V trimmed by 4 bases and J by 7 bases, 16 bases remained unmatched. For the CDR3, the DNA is TGCGCCAGCAGCCGAAATTACGGGACAGAAGTGGAACAGCCCCAGCATTTT. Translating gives CASSRNYGTEVEQPQHF.

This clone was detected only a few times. In DNA, the CDR3 is TGTGCCAGCAGCTTAATGGACATCGGCCTTGGCTACACCTTC. Translating gives CASSLMDIGLGYTF. The V call is TRBV5-6, the J call TRBJ1-2, with D perhaps matching TRBD1 (5 bases). V gave up 2 bases and J gave up 7 bases, with 15 bases separating them. The CDR3 runs to 14 residues. Germline V gene lookup returns CDR1 SGHDT and CDR2 YYEEEE.

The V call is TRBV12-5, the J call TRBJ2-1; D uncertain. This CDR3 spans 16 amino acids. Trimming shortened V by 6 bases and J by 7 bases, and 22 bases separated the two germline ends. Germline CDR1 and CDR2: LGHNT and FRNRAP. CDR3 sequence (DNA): TGTGCTAGTGGAAGACAAACCCCCACTGTTGGGAATGAGCAGTTCTTC. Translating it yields CASGRQTPTVGNEQFF.

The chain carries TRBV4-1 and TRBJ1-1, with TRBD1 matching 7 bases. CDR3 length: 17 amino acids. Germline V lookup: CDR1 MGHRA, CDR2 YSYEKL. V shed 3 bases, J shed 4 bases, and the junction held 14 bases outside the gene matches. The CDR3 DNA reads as TGCGCCAGCAGCCATTACCCGGGACAGAACTCCCCCACTGAAGCTTTCTTT. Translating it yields CASSHYPGQNSPTEAFF.

The DNA of the CDR3 is TGTGCCAGCAGCCTTAGCGGGGGGCCCCTCCAGGAGCAGTACTTC. It is translated as CASSLSGGPLQEQYF. This chain links TRBV7-9 with TRBJ2-7, with 10 bases aligning to TRBD2. Germline V gene lookup returns CDR1 SEHNR and CDR2 FQNEAQ (reference sequence). This CDR3 is 15 amino acids long. Trimming removed 5 bases from V and 7 bases from J; junction bases left unmatched: 11.

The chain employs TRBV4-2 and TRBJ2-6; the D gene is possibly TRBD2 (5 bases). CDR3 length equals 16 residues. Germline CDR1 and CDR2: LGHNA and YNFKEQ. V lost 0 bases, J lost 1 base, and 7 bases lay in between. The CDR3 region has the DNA TGTGCCAGCAGCCAAGAACCGGGGTCTGGGGCCAACGTCCTGACTTTC. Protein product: CASSQEPGSGANVLTF.

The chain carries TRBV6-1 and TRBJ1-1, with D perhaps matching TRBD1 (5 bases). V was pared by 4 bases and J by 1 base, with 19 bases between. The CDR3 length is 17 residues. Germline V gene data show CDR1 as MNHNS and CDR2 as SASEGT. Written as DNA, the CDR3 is TGTGCCAGCAGTGCGTTCCCTCCGTCAGGACAGAACACTGAAGCTTTCTTT. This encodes CASSAFPPSGQNTEAFF.

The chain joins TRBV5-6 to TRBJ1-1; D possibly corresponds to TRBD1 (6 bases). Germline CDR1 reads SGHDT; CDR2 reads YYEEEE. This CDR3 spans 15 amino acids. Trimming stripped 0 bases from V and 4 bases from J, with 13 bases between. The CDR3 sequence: CASSLGYARGTEAFF. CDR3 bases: TGTGCCAGCAGCTTGGGGTATGCCAGGGGCACTGAAGCTTTCTTT.

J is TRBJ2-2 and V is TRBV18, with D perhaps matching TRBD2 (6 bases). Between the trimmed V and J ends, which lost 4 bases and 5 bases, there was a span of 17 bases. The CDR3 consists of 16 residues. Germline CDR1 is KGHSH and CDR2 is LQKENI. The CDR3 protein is CASSRNPTGGTGELFF. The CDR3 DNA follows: TGTGCCAGCTCACGAAATCCTACCGGGGGTACCGGGGAGCTGTTTTTT.

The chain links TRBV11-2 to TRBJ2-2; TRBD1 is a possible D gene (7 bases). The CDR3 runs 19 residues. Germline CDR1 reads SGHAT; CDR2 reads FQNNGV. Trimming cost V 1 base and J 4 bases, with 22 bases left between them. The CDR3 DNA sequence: TGTGCCAGCAGCTTAGGCACTAATCACCACAGGGGAGGCACCGGGGAGCTGTTTTTT. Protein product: CASSLGTNHHRGGTGELFF.

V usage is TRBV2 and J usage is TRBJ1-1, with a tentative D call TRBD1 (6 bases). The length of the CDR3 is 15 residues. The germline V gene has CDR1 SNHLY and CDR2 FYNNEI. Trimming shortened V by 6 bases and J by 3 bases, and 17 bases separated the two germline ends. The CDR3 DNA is TGTGCCAGCAGCCCAGGGAGGGGGGGGGACACTGAAGCTTTCTTT. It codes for CASSPGRGGDTEAFF.

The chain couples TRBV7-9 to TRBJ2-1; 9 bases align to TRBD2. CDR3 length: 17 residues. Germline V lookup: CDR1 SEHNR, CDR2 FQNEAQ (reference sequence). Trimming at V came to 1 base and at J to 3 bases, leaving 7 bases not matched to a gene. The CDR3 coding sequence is TGTGCCAGCAGCTTAGATAGATGGCGGGGGGGCTACAATGAGCAGTTCTTC. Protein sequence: CASSLDRWRGGYNEQFF.

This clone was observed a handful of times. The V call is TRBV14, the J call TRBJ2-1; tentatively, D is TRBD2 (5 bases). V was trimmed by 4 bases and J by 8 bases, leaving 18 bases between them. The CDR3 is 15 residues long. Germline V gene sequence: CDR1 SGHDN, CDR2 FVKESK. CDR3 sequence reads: CASSPSGVPFHEQFF. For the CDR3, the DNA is TGTGCCAGCAGCCCCTCCGGGGTTCCCTTCCATGAGCAGTTCTTC.

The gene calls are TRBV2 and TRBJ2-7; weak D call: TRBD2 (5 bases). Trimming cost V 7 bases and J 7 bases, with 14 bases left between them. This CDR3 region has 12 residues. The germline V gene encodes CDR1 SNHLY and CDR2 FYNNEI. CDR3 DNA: TGTGCCAGCACGGACTCACCGCAGGAGCAGTACTTC. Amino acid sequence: CASTDSPQEQYF.

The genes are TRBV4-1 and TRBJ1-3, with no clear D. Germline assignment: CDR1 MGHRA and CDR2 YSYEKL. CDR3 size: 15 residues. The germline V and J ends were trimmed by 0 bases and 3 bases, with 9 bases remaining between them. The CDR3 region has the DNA TGCGCCAGCAGCCAAGACGTGGCAGTTGGAAACACCATATATTTT. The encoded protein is CASSQDVAVGNTIYF.

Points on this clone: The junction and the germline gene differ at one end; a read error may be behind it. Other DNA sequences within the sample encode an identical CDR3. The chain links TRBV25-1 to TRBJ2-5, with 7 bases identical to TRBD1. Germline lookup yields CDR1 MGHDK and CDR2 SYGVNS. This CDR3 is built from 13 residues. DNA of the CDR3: TGCGCCAGCACCCAAGGGGGCGGTTTGGCCCAGTACTTC. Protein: CASTQGGGLAQYF.

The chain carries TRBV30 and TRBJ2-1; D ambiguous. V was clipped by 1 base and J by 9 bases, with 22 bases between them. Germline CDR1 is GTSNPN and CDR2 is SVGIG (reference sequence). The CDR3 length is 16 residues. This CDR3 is CAWSDGSATLDGEQFF. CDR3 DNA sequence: TGTGCCTGGAGTGACGGGTCTGCCACCCTTGACGGTGAGCAGTTCTTC.